These 9 T cell receptor beta chains came from one sample sequenced in a study of blood T cell repertoires in COVID-19. Assay used: immunoSEQ multiplex PCR; TCRdb lists only in-frame clones, some missing. The sample lists approximately 300,000 clones; about 85% were seen once. Sequencing was performed on peripheral blood. These TCRs come from a woman aged 50 to 60 who had recovered from COVID-19.

This chain connects TRBV19 to TRBJ1-1; no reliable D call. The germline gives CDR1 LNHDA, CDR2 SQIVND (reference sequence). V was clipped by 5 bases and J by 10 bases, with 14 bases between them. The CDR3 has 12 amino acids. The CDR3 loop is CASSAQVAGAFF. The CDR3 DNA follows: TGTGCCAGTAGTGCCCAGGTGGCGGGAGCTTTCTTT.

This rearrangement joins TRBV19 to TRBJ2-5; 12 nucleotides line up with TRBD2. V was clipped by 6 bases and J by 5 bases; unmatched bases: 10. Per the germline V gene, CDR1 is LNHDA and CDR2 is SQIVND (reference sequence). The length of the CDR3 is 16 residues. CDR3 sequence (DNA): TGTGCCAGTAGCCGGACTAGCGGGATTGACGGGGAGACCCAGTACTTC. This gives the protein CASSRTSGIDGETQYF.

This chain uses TRBV27 with TRBJ2-5; 9 bases align to TRBD1. J gave up 4 bases and V 1 base, and 1 base lay outside the gene matches. The CDR3 extends over 14 amino acids. Germline V gene lookup returns CDR1 MNHEY and CDR2 SMNVEV (reference sequence). CDR3: CASSLWDRAETQYF. CDR3 bases: TGTGCCAGCAGTTTATGGGACAGGGCAGAGACCCAGTACTTC.

The rearrangement joins TRBV20-1 to TRBJ1-4; TRBD1 might be the D (6 bases). Deletions cut 5 bases from V and 8 bases from J, with 15 bases between. The CDR3 is made up of 13 amino acids. Germline CDR1 DFQATT, CDR2 SNEGSKA (reference sequence). The CDR3 is CSACEQGREKLFF. CDR3 nucleotide sequence: TGCAGTGCTTGTGAACAGGGTCGGGAAAAACTGTTTTTT.

The chain combines TRBV7-2 with TRBJ1-1, with no clear D. The CDR3 is 14 amino acids. V shed 1 base and J shed 1 base, with 7 bases lying between them. Germline V gene lookup returns CDR1 SGHTA and CDR2 FQGNSA. CDR3 DNA sequence: TGTGCCAGCAGCTTAGACAGACGGAACACTGAAGCTTTCTTT. Amino acids: CASSLDRRNTEAFF. Complete variable domain (other parts from reference TRBV7-2 and TRBJ1-1): GAGVSQSPSNKVTEKGKDVELRCDPISGHTALYWYRQSLGQGLEFLIYFQGNSAPDKSGLPSDRFSAERTGGSVSTLTIQRTQQEDSAVYLCASSLDRRNTEAFFGQGTRLTVV.

The chain is built from TRBV28 and TRBJ1-4; no clear D gene. The ends were cut back, 5 bases at V and 5 bases at J, with 15 bases in the middle. This CDR3 is 15 amino acids long. Looked up from germline, CDR1 is MDHEN and CDR2 is SYDVKM. As DNA, the CDR3 is TGTGCCAGCAGTCCCCCCGGAGGGTGGAATGAAAAACTGTTTTTT. This sequence encodes CASSPPGGWNEKLFF.

This chain connects TRBV27 to TRBJ2-1, with TRBD2 identical over 7 bases. CDR3 length equals 15 residues. The V segment lost 5 bases and the J segment 5 bases; nucleotides outside the gene matches: 9. Germline V lookup: CDR1 MNHEY, CDR2 SMNVEV (reference sequence). The CDR3 reads CASSTFGLVNNEQFF. Here the CDR3 DNA reads TGTGCCAGCAGTACCTTCGGACTAGTAAACAATGAGCAGTTCTTC.

The chain employs TRBV18 and TRBJ2-7, with D possibly TRBD2 on 6 matching bases. V was clipped by 3 bases and J by 0 bases, with 12 bases between them. The CDR3 totals 15 residues. Germline CDR1 reads KGHSH; CDR2 reads LQKENI. CDR3 protein: CASSPGRGYSYEQYF. CDR3 bases: TGTGCCAGCTCACCGGGGCGGGGCTACTCCTACGAGCAGTACTTC.

The genes are TRBV5-1 and TRBJ2-5; D is possibly TRBD1 (5 bases). Germline loops: CDR1 SGHRS, CDR2 YFSETQ. The V and J ends lost 2 bases and 0 bases respectively, with 8 bases between them. The CDR3 runs to 14 residues. The CDR3 sequence: CASSLKGYQETQYF. The CDR3 coding sequence is TGCGCCAGCAGCTTAAAGGGGTACCAAGAGACCCAGTACTTC.